A selection of T cell receptor beta chains follows, all from one sample in a study of blood T cell repertoires in COVID-19. Sequenced by immunoSEQ multiplex PCR; TCRdb stores in-frame clones only, minus some. This sample has 250,000 to 350,000 clones, with roughly 85% found just once. Input material: PBMCs or T cells enriched from blood (not recorded which). The receptors come from a woman aged 50 to 65 who had recovered from COVID-19. Both conserved end residues are part of each CDR3. Each record gives: CDR3 length, clone size, D gene, V gene, J gene, CDR3 protein, CDR3 DNA. The D gene is left open where the match is weak. Clone size appears in some rows only: once, few, many, or a class for an expanded clone.

14	-	-	TRBV30	TRBJ2-1	CACPHSRSYNEQFF	TGTGCCTGCCCCCACTCCCGCTCCTACAATGAGCAGTTCTTC
13	-	-	TRBV21-1	TRBJ1-6	CATGQAENSPLHF	TGTGCCACTGGACAGGCGGAGAATTCACCCCTCCACTTT
11	-	TRBD1	TRBV30	TRBJ1-2	CAWRRQGAGTF	TGTGCCTGGAGGAGGCAGGGGGCCGGCACCTTC
15	-	-	TRBV4-1	TRBJ2-3	CASSQHQRSTDTQYF	TGCGCCAGCAGCCAACATCAGCGTAGCACAGATACGCAGTATTTT
15	-	-	TRBV4-1	TRBJ2-3	CASSQGDIHTDTQYF	TGCGCCAGCAGCCAAGGGGACATTCACACAGATACGCAGTATTTT
14	few	TRBD2	TRBV10-2	TRBJ2-1	CASSALAENNEQFF	TGCGCCAGCAGTGCCCTAGCGGAGAACAATGAGCAGTTCTTC
19	-	TRBD1	TRBV29-1	TRBJ2-3	CSVDASGTASLGDTDTQYF	TGCAGCGTTGATGCTTCCGGGACAGCATCGTTGGGGGACACAGATACGCAGTATTTT
15	-	-	TRBV30	TRBJ1-3	CAFSWGINSGNTIYF	TGTGCTTTCTCGTGGGGCATTAACTCTGGAAACACCATATATTTT
12	-	-	TRBV18	TRBJ2-5	CASHLGEETQYF	TGTGCCAGCCACTTAGGGGAAGAGACCCAGTACTTC
15	once	TRBD2	TRBV6-2/TRBV6-3	TRBJ2-7	CASSYRLAGATEQYF	TGTGCCAGCAGTTACAGACTAGCGGGAGCTACGGAGCAGTACTTC
14	few	-	TRBV2	TRBJ2-5	CASAGQYFGETQYF	TGTGCCAGCGCGGGACAGTATTTCGGAGAGACCCAGTACTTC
15	-	TRBD2	TRBV18	TRBJ2-7	CASSRSGGLGYEQYF	TGTGCCAGCTCACGGTCGGGAGGGTTGGGCTACGAGCAGTACTTC
14	-	-	TRBV15	TRBJ1-1	CATSRDLSRTEAFF	TGTGCCACCAGCAGAGATCTAAGTCGGACTGAAGCTTTCTTT
15	few	-	TRBV5-1	TRBJ1-2	CASSLGPSQGYGYTF	TGCGCCAGCAGCTTGGGGCCGTCCCAGGGCTATGGCTACACCTTC
14	once	-	TRBV2	TRBJ2-5	CASSWTGSQETQYF	TGTGCCAGCAGTTGGACGGGATCCCAAGAGACCCAGTACTTC
16	-	TRBD2	TRBV19	TRBJ2-1	CASSIAPGLAGGEQFF	TGTGCCAGTAGTATAGCCCCGGGACTAGCGGGAGGTGAGCAGTTCTTC
14	-	TRBD1	TRBV2	TRBJ1-2	CASRAGTANYGYTF	TGTGCCAGCAGGGCGGGGACAGCTAACTATGGCTACACCTTC
15	-	-	TRBV5-1	TRBJ1-2	CASAKLSPADYGYTF	TGCGCCAGCGCGAAACTTAGCCCGGCGGACTATGGCTACACCTTC
14	few	TRBD1	TRBV19	TRBJ1-1	CASTTRGQATEAFF	TGTGCCAGTACCACGCGAGGACAGGCCACTGAAGCTTTCTTT
13	-	TRBD2	TRBV5-1	TRBJ2-7	CASQTSGNYEQYF	TGCGCCAGCCAGACTAGCGGGAACTACGAGCAGTACTTC
14	-	-	TRBV18	TRBJ2-2	CASSPSGGTGELFF	TGTGCCAGCTCACCCTCAGGCGGGACCGGGGAGCTGTTTTTT
14	-	-	TRBV27	TRBJ1-4	CASSSRSANEKLFF	TGTGCCAGCAGTTCGCGGTCAGCTAATGAAAAACTGTTTTTT